The 8 T cell receptor beta chains presented below share a single source sample, sequenced in a study of blood T cells in healthy people across ages. The second PCR ran about 7 to 12 cycles with a sample-barcoded 5' primer and J-beta primers. Using its own MiXCR run on the 5' RACE reads, TCRdb lists one record per CDR3 protein. This sample has about 1.4 million distinct CDR3 sequences, with around 59% found just once. Sample: blood. The receptors were gathered from a young man in good health.

This clonotype occurred once. The CDR3 reads CSAGLGLNEQYF. The CDR3, as DNA: TGCAGTGCTGGCCTTGGGCTGAATGAGCAGTACTTC. This sequence joins TRBV20-1 and TRBJ2-5; no clear D gene. V was cut by 5 bases and J by 11 bases, with 18 bases left in between. The CDR3 loop spans 12 amino acids. Germline CDR1 and CDR2: DFQATT and SNEGSKA (reference sequence).

The CDR3 DNA follows: TGTGCCAGCAGCTTAGGACACCTAGTGACCGGGGAGCTGTTTTTT. It codes for CASSLGHLVTGELFF. V gene TRBV7-6 combines with J gene TRBJ2-2, with no clear D. The CDR3 is 15 residues long. Trimming left V 1 base short and J 5 bases short, with 11 bases between. Germline assignment: CDR1 SGHVS and CDR2 FNYEAQ.

The rearrangement uses TRBV20-1 and TRBJ1-6; D not resolved. The CDR3 runs 15 residues. Deletions cut 3 bases from V and 0 bases from J, with 9 bases between. Looked up from germline, CDR1 is DFQATT and CDR2 is SNEGSKA (reference sequence). CDR3 coding DNA: TGCAGTGCTAGCTATACTGGCTCCTATAATTCACCCCTCCACTTT. Encoded protein: CSASYTGSYNSPLHF.

The chain carries TRBV12-3 or TRBV12-4 and TRBJ1-2; D might be TRBD1 (5 bases). CDR3 length: 17 residues. The V end lost 4 bases, the J end lost 3 bases, and 21 bases lay between the germline ends. CDR3 residues: CASSSGSTGEGHYGYTF. Written as DNA, the CDR3 is TGTGCCAGCAGTTCCGGGAGTACGGGGGAGGGGCACTATGGCTACACCTTC.

The chain combines TRBV10-3 with TRBJ2-7; 10 bases are a match to TRBD1. The J call may be wrong; the DNA end is better matched by TRBJ2-1. There are 14 residues in the CDR3. Germline V CDR1 and CDR2: ENHRY, SYGVKD. This CDR3 reads CAIKGQGVVNEQFF. In DNA, the CDR3 is TGTGCCATCAAAGGACAGGGGGTCGTCAATGAGCAGTTCTTC.

The chain combines TRBV7-6 with TRBJ2-5; possibly TRBD1 or TRBD2 for D (6 bases each). V was clipped by 1 base and J by 4 bases, with 13 bases between them. The germline V gene encodes CDR1 SGHVS and CDR2 FNYEAQ. The CDR3 totals 15 residues. The CDR3 is CASSLGGASPETQYF. In DNA form, the CDR3 reads TGTGCCAGCAGCTTAGGGGGGGCGAGTCCAGAGACCCAGTACTTC.

The chain combines TRBV7-2 with TRBJ2-4; TRBD2 aligns across 9 bases. The end of the DNA fits TRBJ2-7 better, so the J call may be wrong. Germline CDR1 and CDR2: SGHTA and FQGNSA. The CDR3 spans 16 residues. CDR3: CASSLALPSGTHEQYF. CDR3 sequence (DNA): TGTGCCAGCAGCTTAGCGTTGCCTAGCGGGACCCACGAGCAGTACTTC.

This clonotype has just a few counts. The chain employs TRBV29-1 and TRBJ2-6, with D tentatively TRBD1 or TRBD2 (5 bases each). Between the trimmed V and J ends, which lost 6 bases and 0 bases, there was a span of 21 bases. Germline lookup yields CDR1 SQVTM and CDR2 ANQGSEA. The CDR3 runs 18 residues. Here the CDR3 DNA reads TGCAGCGTGCGGATGACAGCGGATGTGAACTCTGGGGCCAACGTCCTGACTTTC. It translates to CSVRMTADVNSGANVLTF.